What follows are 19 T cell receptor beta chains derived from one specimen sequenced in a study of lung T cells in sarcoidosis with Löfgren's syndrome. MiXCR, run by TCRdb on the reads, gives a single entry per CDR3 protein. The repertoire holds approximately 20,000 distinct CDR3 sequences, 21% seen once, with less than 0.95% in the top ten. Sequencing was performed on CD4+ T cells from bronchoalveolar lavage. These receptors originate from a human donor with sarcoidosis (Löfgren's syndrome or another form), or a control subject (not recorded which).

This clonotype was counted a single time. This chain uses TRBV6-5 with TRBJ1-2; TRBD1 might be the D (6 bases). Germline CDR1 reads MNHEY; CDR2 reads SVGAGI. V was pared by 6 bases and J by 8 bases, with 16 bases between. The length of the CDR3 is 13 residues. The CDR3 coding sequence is TGTGCCAGCAGCCAGATTGGGGGGGGCGGCTACACCTTC. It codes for CASSQIGGGGYTF.

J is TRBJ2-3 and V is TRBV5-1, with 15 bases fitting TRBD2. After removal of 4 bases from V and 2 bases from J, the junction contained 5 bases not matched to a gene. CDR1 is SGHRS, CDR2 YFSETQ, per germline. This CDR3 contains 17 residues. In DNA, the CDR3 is TGCGCCAGCAGCATGGGGACTAGCGGGAGGTACACAGATACGCAGTATTTT. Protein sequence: CASSMGTSGRYTDTQYF.

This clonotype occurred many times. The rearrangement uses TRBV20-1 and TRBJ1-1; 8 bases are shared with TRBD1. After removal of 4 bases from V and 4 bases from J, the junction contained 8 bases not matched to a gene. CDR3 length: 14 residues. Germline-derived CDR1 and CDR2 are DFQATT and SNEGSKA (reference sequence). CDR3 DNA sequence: TGCAGTGCTACAAAGACAGGGGTTGGCACTGAAGCTTTCTTT. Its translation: CSATKTGVGTEAFF.

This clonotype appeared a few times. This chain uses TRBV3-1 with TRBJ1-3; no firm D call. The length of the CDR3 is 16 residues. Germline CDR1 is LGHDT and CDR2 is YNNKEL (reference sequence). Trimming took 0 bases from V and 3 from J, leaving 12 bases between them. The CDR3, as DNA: TGTGCCAGCAGCCAAGAAGCTTGGACCTTTGGAAACACCATATATTTT. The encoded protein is CASSQEAWTFGNTIYF.

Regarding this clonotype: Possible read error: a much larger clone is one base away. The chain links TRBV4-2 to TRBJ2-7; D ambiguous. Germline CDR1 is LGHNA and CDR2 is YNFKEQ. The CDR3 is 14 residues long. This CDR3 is CASSQELRSYGQYF. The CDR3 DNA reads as TGTGCCAGCAGCCAAGAACTACGATCCTACGGGCAGTACTTC.

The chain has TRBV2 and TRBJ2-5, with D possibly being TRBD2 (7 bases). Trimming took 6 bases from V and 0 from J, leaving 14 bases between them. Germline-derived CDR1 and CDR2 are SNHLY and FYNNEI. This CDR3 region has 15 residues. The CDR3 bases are TGTGCCAGCAGGGAGCGGGACACCGACCAAGAGACCCAGTACTTC. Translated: CASRERDTDQETQYF.

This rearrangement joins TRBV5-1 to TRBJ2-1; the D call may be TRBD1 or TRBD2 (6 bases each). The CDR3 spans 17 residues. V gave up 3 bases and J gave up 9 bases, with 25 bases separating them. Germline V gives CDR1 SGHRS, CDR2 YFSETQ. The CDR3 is CASSSGRGRAIGSEQFF. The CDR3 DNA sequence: TGCGCCAGCAGCTCAGGCCGGGGGCGCGCAATAGGAAGTGAGCAGTTCTTC. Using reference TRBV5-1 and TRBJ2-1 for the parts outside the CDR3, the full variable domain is KAGVTQTPRYLIKTRGQQVTLSCSPISGHRSVSWYQQTPGQGLQFLFEYFSETQRNKGNFPGRFSGRQFSNSRSEMNVSTLELGDSALYLCASSSGRGRAIGSEQFFGPGTRLTVL.

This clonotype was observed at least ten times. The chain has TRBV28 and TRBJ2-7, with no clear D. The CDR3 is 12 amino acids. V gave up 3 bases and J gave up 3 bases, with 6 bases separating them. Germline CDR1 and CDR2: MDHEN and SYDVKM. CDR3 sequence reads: CASSLVFYEQYF. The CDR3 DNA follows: TGTGCCAGCAGTTTGGTGTTCTACGAGCAGTACTTC.

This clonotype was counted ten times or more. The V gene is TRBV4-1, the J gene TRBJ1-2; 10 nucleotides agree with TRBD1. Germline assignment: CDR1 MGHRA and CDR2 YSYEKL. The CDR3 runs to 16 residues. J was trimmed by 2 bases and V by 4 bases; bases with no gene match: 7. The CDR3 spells CASSRTGTGENYGYTF. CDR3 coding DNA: TGCGCCAGCAGCCGCACCGGGACAGGGGAAAACTATGGCTACACCTTC.

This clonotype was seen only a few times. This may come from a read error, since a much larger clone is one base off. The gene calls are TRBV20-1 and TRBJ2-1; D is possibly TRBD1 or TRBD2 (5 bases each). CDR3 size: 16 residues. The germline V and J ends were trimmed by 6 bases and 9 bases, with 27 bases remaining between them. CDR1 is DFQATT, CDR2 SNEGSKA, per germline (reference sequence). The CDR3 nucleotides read TGCAGTGCCGTCGCGACCGGGGCAGGTAGAATGCTTGAGCAGTTCTTC. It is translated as CSAVATGAGRMLEQFF.

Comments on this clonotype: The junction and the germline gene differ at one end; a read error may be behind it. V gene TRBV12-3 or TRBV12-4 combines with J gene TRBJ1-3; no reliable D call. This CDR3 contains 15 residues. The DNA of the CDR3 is TGTGCCAGCGGTTTAATAGGGAGCTCTGGAAACACCATATATTTT. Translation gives CASGLIGSSGNTIYF.

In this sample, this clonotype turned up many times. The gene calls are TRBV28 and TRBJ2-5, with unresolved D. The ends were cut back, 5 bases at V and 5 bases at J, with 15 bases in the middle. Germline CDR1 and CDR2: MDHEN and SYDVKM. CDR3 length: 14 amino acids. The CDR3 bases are TGTGCCAGCAGTCAGGACGTACGTGGGGAGACCCAGTACTTC. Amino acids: CASSQDVRGETQYF.

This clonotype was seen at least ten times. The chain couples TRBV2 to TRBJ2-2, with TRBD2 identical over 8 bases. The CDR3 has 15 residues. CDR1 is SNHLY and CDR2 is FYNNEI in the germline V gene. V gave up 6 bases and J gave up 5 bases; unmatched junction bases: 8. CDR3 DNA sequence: TGTGCCAGCAGGGCCAGCGGGAGCGGGACCGGGGAGCTGTTTTTT. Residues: CASRASGSGTGELFF.

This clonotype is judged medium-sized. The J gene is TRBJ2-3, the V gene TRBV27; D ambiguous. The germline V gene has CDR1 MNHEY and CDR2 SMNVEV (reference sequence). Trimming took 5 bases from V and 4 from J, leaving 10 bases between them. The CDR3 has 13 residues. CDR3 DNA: TGTGCCAGCAGTCGGGCGAACGCAGATACGCAGTATTTT. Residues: CASSRANADTQYF.

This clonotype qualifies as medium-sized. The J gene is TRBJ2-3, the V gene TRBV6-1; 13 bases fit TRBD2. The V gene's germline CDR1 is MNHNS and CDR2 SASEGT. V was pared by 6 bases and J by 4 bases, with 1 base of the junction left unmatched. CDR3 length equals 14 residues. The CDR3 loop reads CASRLAGGSDTQYF. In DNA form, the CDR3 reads TGTGCCAGCAGACTAGCGGGAGGGTCAGATACGCAGTATTTT.

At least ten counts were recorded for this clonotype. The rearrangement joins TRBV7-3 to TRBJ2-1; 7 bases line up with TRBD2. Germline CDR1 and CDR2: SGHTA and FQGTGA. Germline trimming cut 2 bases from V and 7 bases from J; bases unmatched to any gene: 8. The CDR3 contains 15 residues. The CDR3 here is CASSLYGGRINEQFF. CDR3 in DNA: TGTGCCAGCAGCTTATACGGCGGGAGAATTAATGAGCAGTTCTTC.

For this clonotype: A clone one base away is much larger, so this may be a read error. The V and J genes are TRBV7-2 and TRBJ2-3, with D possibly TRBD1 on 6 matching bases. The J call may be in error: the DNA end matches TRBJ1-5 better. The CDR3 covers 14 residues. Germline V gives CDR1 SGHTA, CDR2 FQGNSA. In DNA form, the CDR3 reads TGTGCCAGCAGCCATGACAGGAGACCAGATACGCAGCATTTT. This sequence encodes CASSHDRRPDTQHF.

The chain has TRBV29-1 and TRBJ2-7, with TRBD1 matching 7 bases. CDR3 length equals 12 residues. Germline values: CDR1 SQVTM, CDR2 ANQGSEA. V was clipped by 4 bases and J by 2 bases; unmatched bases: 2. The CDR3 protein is CSVVQGAYEQYF. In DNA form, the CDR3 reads TGCAGCGTTGTCCAGGGGGCCTACGAGCAGTACTTC.

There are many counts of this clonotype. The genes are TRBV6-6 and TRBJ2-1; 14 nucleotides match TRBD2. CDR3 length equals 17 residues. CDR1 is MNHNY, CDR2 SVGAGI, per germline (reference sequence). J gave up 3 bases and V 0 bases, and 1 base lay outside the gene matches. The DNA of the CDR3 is TGTGCCAGCAGTTACTCGGGACTAGCGGGAGTCTACAATGAGCAGTTCTTC. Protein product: CASSYSGLAGVYNEQFF.